One and the same sample provided the 26 T cell receptor beta chains below, sequenced in a study of blood T cell repertoires in COVID-19. Some clones are missing from TCRdb's copy, which holds only in-frame ones; the method was immunoSEQ multiplex PCR. The sample carries roughly 250,000 clones, 83% recorded once. The source material was PBMCs or T cells enriched from blood (not recorded which). The receptor source for this set is a middle-aged woman who had been exposed to COVID-19.

The J gene is TRBJ2-3, the V gene TRBV27; 12 nucleotides line up with TRBD2. The CDR3 runs to 13 residues. Trimming at V came to 11 bases and at J to 7 bases, leaving 7 bases not matched to a gene. From germline, CDR1 is MNHEY and CDR2 SMNVEV (reference sequence). Here the CDR3 reads CAAGLAGRYTQYF. The CDR3 DNA reads TGTGCCGCCGGACTAGCGGGGAGATATACGCAGTATTTT.

In DNA, the CDR3 is TGTGCCAGCTCACCCCCCCCGGGGGGTCCCAATCAGCCCCAGCATTTT. It yields the protein CASSPPPGGPNQPQHF. The chain combines TRBV18 with TRBJ1-5, with D tentatively TRBD1 (5 bases). From germline, CDR1 is KGHSH and CDR2 LQKENI. The CDR3 extends over 16 amino acids. V lost 3 bases and J lost 3, with 15 bases in between.

This clone turned up a few times. V usage is TRBV29-1 and J usage is TRBJ1-5, with TRBD1 identical over 8 bases. Germline CDR1 is SQVTM and CDR2 is ANQGSEA. Trimming removed 7 bases from V and 4 bases from J; junction bases left unmatched: 3. This CDR3 comprises 12 residues. The CDR3 DNA follows: TGCAGCGCGGGACAGGTGAATCAGCCCCAGCATTTT. Residues: CSAGQVNQPQHF.

This chain uses TRBV3-1 (or the pseudogene TRBV3-2) with TRBJ1-2; weak D call: TRBD1 (5 bases). Trimming stripped 3 bases from V and 8 bases from J, with 7 bases between. This CDR3 has 11 residues. Per germline, CDR1 LGHDT and CDR2 YNNKEL (reference sequence). The CDR3 loop reads CASSHREGYTF. As DNA, the CDR3 is TGTGCCAGCAGCCACAGGGAAGGCTACACCTTC.

This chain uses TRBV5-1 with TRBJ2-7; D may be TRBD2 (5 bases). The CDR3 extends over 16 amino acids. CDR1 and CDR2 from the germline V gene are SGHRS and YFSETQ. Trimming took 2 bases from V and 0 from J, leaving 15 bases between them. The CDR3 is CASSFHGSASSYEQYF. The CDR3 bases are TGCGCCAGCAGCTTTCATGGTAGCGCTAGCTCCTACGAGCAGTACTTC.

The chain links TRBV6-1 to TRBJ2-5, with TRBD2 matching over 11 bases. CDR1 is MNHNS, CDR2 SASEGT, per germline. This CDR3 is 16 amino acids long. Trimming cost V 4 bases and J 2 bases; bases outside gene matches: 6. CDR3 in DNA: TGTGCCAGCAGTGGACTAGCGGGGAACCCTCAAGAGACCCAGTACTTC. Encoded protein: CASSGLAGNPQETQYF.

This clone is a singleton in its sample. V and J are TRBV7-3 and TRBJ2-7; 8 nucleotides line up with TRBD1. From germline, CDR1 is SGHTA and CDR2 FQGTGA. The V gene end was trimmed by 3 bases and the J gene end by 2 bases; junction bases not matched to a gene: 6. This CDR3 contains 15 residues. The CDR3, as DNA: TGTGCCAGCAGCTTTGCGACAGGGGCGCCCTACGAGCAGTACTTC. Translating gives CASSFATGAPYEQYF. Looking up the rest from reference TRBV7-3 and TRBJ2-7 gives the full variable domain: GAGVSQTPSNKVTEKGKYVELRCDPISGHTALYWYRQSLGQGPEFLIYFQGTGAADDSGLPNDRFFAVRPEGSVSTLKIQRTERGDSAVYLCASSFATGAPYEQYFGPGTRLTVT.

The chain recombines TRBV6-5 with TRBJ1-2; 8 bases are a match to TRBD1. The CDR3 runs 16 residues. The ends lost 2 bases at V and 4 bases at J; junction bases unmatched: 9. Germline CDR1 reads MNHEY; CDR2 reads SVGAGI. The DNA of the CDR3 is TGTGCCAGCAGTTACGCCCTAACTCAGGGGGCCTATGGCTACACCTTC. Protein product: CASSYALTQGAYGYTF.

The chain carries TRBV4-3 and TRBJ1-3; possible D gene TRBD1, 6 bases. CDR1 is LGHNA, CDR2 YSLEER, per germline. The CDR3 covers 15 residues. V was trimmed by 0 bases and J by 2 bases, leaving 8 bases between them. CDR3 nucleotide sequence: TGCGCCAGCAGCCAAGAGGGGGCTGCTGGAAACACCATATATTTT. As protein: CASSQEGAAGNTIYF.

The chain recombines TRBV27 with TRBJ2-6; 12 bases match TRBD2. This CDR3 comprises 20 residues. The V and J ends lost 5 bases and 2 bases, in that order; junction bases with no gene match: 13. The V gene's germline CDR1 is MNHEY and CDR2 SMNVEV (reference sequence). CDR3 sequence (DNA): TGTGCCAGCAGTCCCCCCCCGGGTCTAGCGGGGGGGGCTGGGGCCAACGTCCTGACTTTC. Amino acid sequence: CASSPPPGLAGGAGANVLTF.

The chain has TRBV12-5 and TRBJ1-5; D unclear. The germline gives CDR1 LGHNT, CDR2 FRNRAP. The V end lost 4 bases, the J end lost 5 bases, and 6 bases lay between the germline ends. CDR3 length equals 12 residues. The CDR3, as DNA: TGTGCTAGTGGTTCCCCGTATCAGCCCCAGCATTTT. Protein sequence: CASGSPYQPQHF.

CDR3 loop: CATSRGGQGASEQFF. DNA of the CDR3: TGTGCCACCAGCAGAGGGGGACAGGGGGCGAGTGAGCAGTTCTTC. V and J are TRBV15 and TRBJ2-1; TRBD1 agrees at 12 bases. The length of the CDR3 is 15 residues. V was pared by 1 base and J by 9 bases, with 4 bases of the junction left unmatched. Germline CDR1 is LNHNV and CDR2 is YYDKDF (reference sequence).

The rearrangement links TRBV29-1 to TRBJ1-3; tentative D call: TRBD1 (5 bases). From germline, CDR1 is SQVTM and CDR2 ANQGSEA. There are 13 residues in the CDR3. Trimming cost V 6 bases and J 0 bases, with 9 bases left between them. CDR3 in DNA: TGCAGCGTAACAGGCAGCTCTGGAAACACCATATATTTT. It specifies CSVTGSSGNTIYF.

The rearrangement joins TRBV10-3 to TRBJ1-1; 9 bases are shared with TRBD1. Germline V gene lookup returns CDR1 ENHRY and CDR2 SYGVKD. The CDR3 totals 17 residues. The junction had 10 bases not matched to a gene; V was cut back by 2 bases and J by 3 bases. CDR3 sequence reads: CAISELMTGTGHTEAFF. CDR3 sequence (DNA): TGTGCCATCAGTGAGCTAATGACCGGGACAGGGCACACTGAAGCTTTCTTT.

The V gene is TRBV12-5, the J gene TRBJ2-3; 8 bases match TRBD2. This CDR3 spans 14 amino acids. The V segment lost 4 bases and the J segment 5 bases; nucleotides outside the gene matches: 5. From germline, CDR1 is LGHNT and CDR2 FRNRAP. CDR3 bases: TGTGCTAGTGGTTCGGGGGGGCCTGGAGATACGCAGTATTTT. Its protein product is CASGSGGPGDTQYF.

In its sample, this clone was seen once. This chain joins TRBV28 and TRBJ1-2, with D uncertain. Germline lookup yields CDR1 MDHEN and CDR2 SYDVKM. V dropped 2 bases and J dropped 5 bases, with 12 bases sitting between them. This CDR3 spans 14 amino acids. CDR3 nucleotides: TGTGCCAGCAGTTTAGGGAGTTTCGGATATGGCTACACCTTC. Its translation is CASSLGSFGYGYTF.

The chain uses TRBV2 and TRBJ1-2, with a tentative D call TRBD1 (5 bases). Per germline, CDR1 SNHLY and CDR2 FYNNEI. Between the trimmed V and J ends, which lost 6 bases and 4 bases, there was a span of 24 bases. This CDR3 is 17 amino acids long. DNA of the CDR3: TGTGCCAGCAGCCTTGGGGGGGTTAGGGGTACCGGCTATGGCTACACCTTC. Protein product: CASSLGGVRGTGYGYTF.

The chain combines TRBV3-1 (or the pseudogene TRBV3-2) with TRBJ1-1, with a possible D match to TRBD1 (6 bases). Germline V lookup: CDR1 LGHDT, CDR2 YNNKEL (reference sequence). The CDR3 length is 15 residues. V dropped 4 bases and J dropped 5 bases, with 17 bases sitting between them. CDR3 DNA sequence: TGTGCCAGCAGCCCCCCCTCCGACAGGAAGACTGAAGCTTTCTTT. Translating gives CASSPPSDRKTEAFF.

CDR3 bases: TGTGCCATAAAGAGAACCCTAGACACTGAAGCTTTCTTT. Amino acid sequence: CAIKRTLDTEAFF. The gene calls are TRBV10-3 and TRBJ1-1; D is uncertain. The CDR3 consists of 13 residues. Per the germline V gene, CDR1 is ENHRY and CDR2 is SYGVKD. The ends were cut back, 9 bases at V and 3 bases at J, with 14 bases in the middle.

The J gene is TRBJ1-5, the V gene TRBV27, with D possibly matching TRBD1 (5 bases). This CDR3 has 14 amino acids. V was clipped by 7 bases and J by 5 bases, with 15 bases between them. From germline, CDR1 is MNHEY and CDR2 SMNVEV (reference sequence). The CDR3 sequence: CASKDGGPDQPQHF. CDR3 DNA sequence: TGTGCCAGCAAAGACGGGGGACCTGATCAGCCCCAGCATTTT.

The gene calls are TRBV25-1 and TRBJ1-1; possibly TRBD1 for D (6 bases). Between the trimmed V and J ends, which lost 2 bases and 1 base, there was a span of 17 bases. There are 17 residues in the CDR3. Germline lookup yields CDR1 MGHDK and CDR2 SYGVNS. The DNA for the CDR3 is TGTGCCAGCAGTGAAGTTACTCACAGGGTTGGGAACACTGAAGCTTTCTTT. It is translated as CASSEVTHRVGNTEAFF.

This clone turned up a few times. DNA for the CDR3: TGTGCCTCTGGGGCTAGCGGGGGGATGTACAATGAGCAGTTCTTC. Amino acids: CASGASGGMYNEQFF. V gene TRBV2 combines with J gene TRBJ2-1, with 11 bases lining up with TRBD2. CDR3 length equals 15 residues. CDR1 and CDR2 (germline): SNHLY, FYNNEI. Unmatched junction bases numbered 10, after V lost 11 bases and J lost 4 bases.

The chain combines TRBV6-5 with TRBJ2-7, with D uncertain. The CDR3 length is 13 residues. Per the germline V gene, CDR1 is MNHEY and CDR2 is SVGAGI. Trimming cost V 0 bases and J 3 bases, with 6 bases left between them. CDR3 region: CASSYSTDYEQYF. CDR3 coding DNA: TGTGCCAGCAGTTACTCAACAGACTACGAGCAGTACTTC.

As regards this clone: Other DNA sequences in this sample translate to the same CDR3. The chain joins TRBV4-1 to TRBJ1-5, with TRBD1 matching 8 bases. The germline CDR1 and CDR2 sequences are MGHRA and YSYEKL. The CDR3 is made up of 16 amino acids. Trimming cost V 3 bases and J 5 bases; bases outside gene matches: 9. The CDR3 sequence: CASSQAEDRVDQPQHF. In DNA form, the CDR3 reads TGCGCCAGCAGCCAGGCCGAGGACAGGGTGGATCAGCCCCAGCATTTT.

The chain combines TRBV19 with TRBJ1-1, with 9 nucleotides matching TRBD1. The CDR3 length is 12 residues. Trimming cost V 4 bases and J 11 bases; bases outside gene matches: 5. Germline CDR1 reads LNHDA; CDR2 reads SQIVND (reference sequence). CDR3: CASSRQGGEAFF. Here the CDR3 DNA reads TGTGCCAGTAGTAGACAGGGGGGGGAGGCTTTCTTT.

CDR3 in amino acids: CASSDGQGRDTQYF. The CDR3 region has the DNA TGTGCCAGCAGTGATGGACAGGGGCGAGATACGCAGTATTTT. The chain combines TRBV6-1 with TRBJ2-3; 9 positions agree with TRBD1. Germline assignment: CDR1 MNHNS and CDR2 SASEGT. The V gene end was trimmed by 3 bases and the J gene end by 5 bases; junction bases not matched to a gene: 3. This CDR3 has 14 residues.